Here is one T cell receptor (beta chain) with its context. These data originate in a study of cytomegalovirus exposure and HLA in healthy donors. Amplification used 60 Vbeta primers and 13 Jbeta primers. Measured with immunoSEQ multiplex PCR; TCRdb has only the in-frame clones, and not every one. This sample has about 140,000 clones, with over 75% found just once. The sample consisted of PBMCs. The clonotype originates from a man over 45 in good health and CMV-seronegative.

CDR3 protein: CASSLMGGGDTEAFF. DNA for the CDR3: TGTGCCAGCAGCTTAATGGGCGGGGGCGACACTGAAGCTTTCTTT. V and J are TRBV7-3 and TRBJ1-1; D might be TRBD1 (6 bases). V lost 1 base, J lost 3 bases, and 12 bases lay in between. Germline assignment: CDR1 SGHTA and CDR2 FQGTGA. The CDR3 runs to 15 residues.